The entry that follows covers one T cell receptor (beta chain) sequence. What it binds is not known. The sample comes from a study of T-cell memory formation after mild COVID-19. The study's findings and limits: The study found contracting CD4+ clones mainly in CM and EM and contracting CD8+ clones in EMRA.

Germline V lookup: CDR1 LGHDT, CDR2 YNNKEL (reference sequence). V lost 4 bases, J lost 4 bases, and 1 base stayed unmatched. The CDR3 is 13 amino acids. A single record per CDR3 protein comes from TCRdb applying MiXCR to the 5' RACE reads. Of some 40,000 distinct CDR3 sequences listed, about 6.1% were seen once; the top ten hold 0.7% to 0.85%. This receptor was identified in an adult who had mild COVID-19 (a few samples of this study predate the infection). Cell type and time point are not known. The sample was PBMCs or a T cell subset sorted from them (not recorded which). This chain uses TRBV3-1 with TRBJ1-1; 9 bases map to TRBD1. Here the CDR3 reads CASSRDRVTEAFF. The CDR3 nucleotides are TGTGCCAGCAGCCGGGACAGGGTCACTGAAGCTTTCTTT.